This TCR beta chain was obtained from a study of T-cell reconstitution after alpha-beta-depleted transplantation in children. Study-level results: It was newly produced T cells that mostly accounted for T-cell counts and diversity one year after transplant. Reported findings indicate that, about two months after transplant, alpha-beta T cells came from several hundred expanded clones, which were derived from non-depleted graft cells.

In regard to this clonotype: What it binds is not known.

Using unique molecular identifiers, the investigators prepared the TCRbeta library. TCRdb re-called the PCR reads through MiXCR, storing one row per CDR3 protein. The profile covers around 490,000 distinct CDR3 sequences, with about an eighth appearing a single time and 11% to 15% taken by the ten largest. CDR3 length: 14 residues. Trimming stripped 4 bases from V and 4 bases from J, with 11 bases between. Germline loops: CDR1 MGHDK, CDR2 SYGVNS. The TCR originated in a female patient aged 2-10 years who had a stem cell transplant for aplastic anemia, so the T cells may come from the graft donor. The sample in question was PBMCs, mostly from graft donor cells, obtained 180 days after TCRalphabeta/CD19-depleted stem cell transplant. The rearrangement uses TRBV25-1 and TRBJ1-5, with D possibly TRBD1 on 5 matching bases. DNA for the CDR3: TGTGCCAGCAGTGGGGGGAGAGGGAATCAGCCCCAGCATTTT. The encoded protein is CASSGGRGNQPQHF. Full variable domain (missing parts from reference TRBV25-1 and TRBJ1-5): EADIYQTPRYLVIGTGKKITLECSQTMGHDKMYWYQQDPGMELHLIHYSYGVNSTEKGDLSSESTVSRIRTEHFPLTLESARPSHTSQYLCASSGGRGNQPQHFGDGTRLSIL.